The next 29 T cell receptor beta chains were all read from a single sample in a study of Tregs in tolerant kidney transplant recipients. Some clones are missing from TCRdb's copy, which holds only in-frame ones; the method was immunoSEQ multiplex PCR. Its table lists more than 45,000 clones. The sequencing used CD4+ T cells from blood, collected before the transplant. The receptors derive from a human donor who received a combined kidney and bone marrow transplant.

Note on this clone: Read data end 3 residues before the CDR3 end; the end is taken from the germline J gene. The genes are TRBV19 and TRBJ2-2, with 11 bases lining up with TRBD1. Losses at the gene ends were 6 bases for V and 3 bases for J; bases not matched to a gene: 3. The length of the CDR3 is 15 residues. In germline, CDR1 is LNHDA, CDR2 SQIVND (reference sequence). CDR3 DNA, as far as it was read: TGTGCCAGTAGGACGGGACAGGGGGACACCGGGGAG. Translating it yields CASRTGQGDTGE. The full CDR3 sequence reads CASRTGQGDTGELFF.

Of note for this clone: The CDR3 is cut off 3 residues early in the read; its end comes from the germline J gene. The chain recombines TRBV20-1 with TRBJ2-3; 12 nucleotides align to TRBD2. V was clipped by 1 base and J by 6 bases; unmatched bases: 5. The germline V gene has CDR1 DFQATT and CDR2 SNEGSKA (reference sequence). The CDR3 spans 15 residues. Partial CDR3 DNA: TGCAGTGCTAGAGGGACTAGCGGGATTTGGGATACG. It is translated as CSARGTSGIWDT. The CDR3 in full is CSARGTSGIWDTQYF.

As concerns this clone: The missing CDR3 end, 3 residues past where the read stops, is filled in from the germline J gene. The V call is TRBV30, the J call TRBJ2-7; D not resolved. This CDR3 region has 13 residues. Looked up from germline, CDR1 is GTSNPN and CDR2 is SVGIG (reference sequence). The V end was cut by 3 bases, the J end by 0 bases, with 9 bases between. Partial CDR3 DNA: TGTGCCTGGAGCGAAGCCGTCTCCTACGAG. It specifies CAWSEAVSYE. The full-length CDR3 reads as CAWSEAVSYEQYF.

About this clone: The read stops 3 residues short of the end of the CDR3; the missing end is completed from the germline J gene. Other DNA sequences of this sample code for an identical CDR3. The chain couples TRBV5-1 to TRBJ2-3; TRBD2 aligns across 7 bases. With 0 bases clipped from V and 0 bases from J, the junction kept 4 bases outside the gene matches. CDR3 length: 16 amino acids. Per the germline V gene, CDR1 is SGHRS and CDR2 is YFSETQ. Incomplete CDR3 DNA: TGCGCCAGCAGCTTGGGGGCTAGCGGCAGCACAGATACG. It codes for CASSLGASGSTDT. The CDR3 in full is CASSLGASGSTDTQYF.

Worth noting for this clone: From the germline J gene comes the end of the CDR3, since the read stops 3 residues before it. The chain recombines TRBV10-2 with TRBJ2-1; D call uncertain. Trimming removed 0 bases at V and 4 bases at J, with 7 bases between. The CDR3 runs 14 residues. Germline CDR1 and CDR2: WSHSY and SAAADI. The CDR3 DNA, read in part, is TGCGCCAGCAGTGAGTCAAACCGGTACAATGAG. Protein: CASSESNRYNE. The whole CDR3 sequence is CASSESNRYNEQFF.

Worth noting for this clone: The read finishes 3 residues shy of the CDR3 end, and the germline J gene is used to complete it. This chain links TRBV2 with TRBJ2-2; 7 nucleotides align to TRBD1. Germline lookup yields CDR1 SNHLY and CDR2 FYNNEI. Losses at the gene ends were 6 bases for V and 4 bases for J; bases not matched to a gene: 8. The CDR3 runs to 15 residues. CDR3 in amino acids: CASSSDRVSTGELFF. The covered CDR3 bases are TGTGCCAGCAGCTCCGACAGGGTTAGCACCGGGGAG.

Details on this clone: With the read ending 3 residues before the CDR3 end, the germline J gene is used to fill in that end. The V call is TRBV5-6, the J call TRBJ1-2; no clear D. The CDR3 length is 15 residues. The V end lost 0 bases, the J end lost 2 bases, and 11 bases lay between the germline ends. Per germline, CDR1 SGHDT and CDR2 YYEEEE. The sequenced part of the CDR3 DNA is TGTGCCAGCAGCTTGGGTAGACACTTAAACTATGGC. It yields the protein CASSLGRHLNYG. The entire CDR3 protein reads CASSLGRHLNYGYTF.

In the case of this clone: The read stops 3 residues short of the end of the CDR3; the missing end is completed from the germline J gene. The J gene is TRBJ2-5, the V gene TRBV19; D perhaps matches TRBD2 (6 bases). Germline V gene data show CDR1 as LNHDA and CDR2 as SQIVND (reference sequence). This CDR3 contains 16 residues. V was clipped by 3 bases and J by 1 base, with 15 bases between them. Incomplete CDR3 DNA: TGTGCCAGTAGTATGTCAGTGCATAGCGGCCAAGAGACC. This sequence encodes CASSMSVHSGQET. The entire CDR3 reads CASSMSVHSGQETQYF.

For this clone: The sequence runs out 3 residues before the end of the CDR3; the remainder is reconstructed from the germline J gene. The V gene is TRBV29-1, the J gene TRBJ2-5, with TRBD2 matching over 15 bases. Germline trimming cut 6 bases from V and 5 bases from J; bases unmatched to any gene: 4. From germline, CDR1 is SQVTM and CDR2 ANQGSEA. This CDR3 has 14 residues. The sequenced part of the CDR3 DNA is TGCAGCGTAGGACTAGCGGGAGGGCAGGAGACC. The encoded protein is CSVGLAGGQET. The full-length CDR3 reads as CSVGLAGGQETQYF.

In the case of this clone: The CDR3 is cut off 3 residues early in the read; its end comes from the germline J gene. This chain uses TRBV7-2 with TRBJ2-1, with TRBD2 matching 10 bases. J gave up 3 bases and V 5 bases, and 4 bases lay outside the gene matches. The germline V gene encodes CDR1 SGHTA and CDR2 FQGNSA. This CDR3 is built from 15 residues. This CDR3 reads CASSLTSGNYNEQFF. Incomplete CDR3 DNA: TGTGCCAGCAGCCTTACTAGCGGGAACTACAATGAG.

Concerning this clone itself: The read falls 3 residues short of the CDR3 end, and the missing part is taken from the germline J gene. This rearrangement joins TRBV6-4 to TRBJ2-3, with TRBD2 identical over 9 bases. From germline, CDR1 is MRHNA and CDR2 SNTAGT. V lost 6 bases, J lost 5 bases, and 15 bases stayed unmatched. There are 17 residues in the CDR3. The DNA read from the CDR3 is TGTGCCAGCAGGGACCCGACTAGCGGAGGGGTTGGAGATACG. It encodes CASRDPTSGGVGDT. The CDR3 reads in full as CASRDPTSGGVGDTQYF.

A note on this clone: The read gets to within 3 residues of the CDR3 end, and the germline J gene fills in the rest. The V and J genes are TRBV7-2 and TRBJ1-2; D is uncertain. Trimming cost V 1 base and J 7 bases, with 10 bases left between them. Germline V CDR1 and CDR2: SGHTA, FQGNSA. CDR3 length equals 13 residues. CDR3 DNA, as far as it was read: TGTGCCAGCAGCTTAGGGCAGGATCGTGGC. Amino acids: CASSLGQDRG. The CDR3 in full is CASSLGQDRGYTF.

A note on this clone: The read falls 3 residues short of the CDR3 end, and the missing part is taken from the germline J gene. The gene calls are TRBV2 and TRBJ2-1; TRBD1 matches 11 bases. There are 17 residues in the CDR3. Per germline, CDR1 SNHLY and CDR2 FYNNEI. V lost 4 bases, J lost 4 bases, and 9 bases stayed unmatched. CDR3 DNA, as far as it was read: TGTGCCAGCAGTGGGACAGGGGGCGAACACATATACAATGAG. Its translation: CASSGTGGEHIYNE. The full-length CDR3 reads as CASSGTGGEHIYNEQFF.

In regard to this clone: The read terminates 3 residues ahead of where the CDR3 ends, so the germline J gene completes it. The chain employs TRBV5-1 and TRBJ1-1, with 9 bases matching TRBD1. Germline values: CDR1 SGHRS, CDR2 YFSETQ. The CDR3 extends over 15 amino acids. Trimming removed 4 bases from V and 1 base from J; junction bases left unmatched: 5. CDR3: CASSPTGQGNTEAFF. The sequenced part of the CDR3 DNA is TGCGCCAGCAGCCCAACGGGACAGGGGAACACTGAA.

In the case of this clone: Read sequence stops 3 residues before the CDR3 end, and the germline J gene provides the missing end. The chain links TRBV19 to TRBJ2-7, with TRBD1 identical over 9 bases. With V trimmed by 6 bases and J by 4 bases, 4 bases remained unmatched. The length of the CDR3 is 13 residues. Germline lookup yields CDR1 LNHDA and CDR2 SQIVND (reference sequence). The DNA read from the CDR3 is TGTGCCAGTAGCCGGACAGGGGAGTACGAG. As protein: CASSRTGEYE. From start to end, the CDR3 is CASSRTGEYEQYF.

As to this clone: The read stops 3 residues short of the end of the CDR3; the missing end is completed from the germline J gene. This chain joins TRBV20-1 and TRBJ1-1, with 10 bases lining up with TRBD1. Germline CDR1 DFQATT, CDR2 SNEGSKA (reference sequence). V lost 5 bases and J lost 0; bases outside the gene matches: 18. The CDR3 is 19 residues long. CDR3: CSAAKTGRDRGTMNTEAFF. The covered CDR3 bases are TGCAGTGCTGCTAAAACGGGCCGGGACAGGGGAACAATGAACACTGAA.

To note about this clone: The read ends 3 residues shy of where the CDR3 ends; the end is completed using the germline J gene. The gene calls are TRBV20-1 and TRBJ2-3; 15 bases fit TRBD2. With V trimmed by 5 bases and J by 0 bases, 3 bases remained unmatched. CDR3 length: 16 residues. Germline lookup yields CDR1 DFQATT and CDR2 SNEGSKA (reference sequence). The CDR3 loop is CSADGTSGRSTDTQYF. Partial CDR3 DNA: TGCAGTGCTGACGGGACTAGCGGGAGGAGCACAGATACG.

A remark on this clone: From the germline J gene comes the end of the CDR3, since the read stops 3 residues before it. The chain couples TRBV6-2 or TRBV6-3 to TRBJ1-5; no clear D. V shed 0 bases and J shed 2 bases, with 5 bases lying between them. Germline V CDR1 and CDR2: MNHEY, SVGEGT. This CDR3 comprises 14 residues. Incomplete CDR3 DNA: TGTGCCAGCAGTTACTCCCGGGGCAATCAGCCC. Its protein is CASSYSRGNQP. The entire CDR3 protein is CASSYSRGNQPQHF.

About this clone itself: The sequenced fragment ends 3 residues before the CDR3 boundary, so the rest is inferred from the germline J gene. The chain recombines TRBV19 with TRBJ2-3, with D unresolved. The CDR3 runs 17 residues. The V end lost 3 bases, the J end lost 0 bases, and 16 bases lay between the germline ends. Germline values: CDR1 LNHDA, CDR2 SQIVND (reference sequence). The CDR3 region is CASSMWASFSSTDTQYF. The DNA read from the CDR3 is TGTGCCAGTAGTATGTGGGCCAGTTTTTCCAGCACAGATACG.

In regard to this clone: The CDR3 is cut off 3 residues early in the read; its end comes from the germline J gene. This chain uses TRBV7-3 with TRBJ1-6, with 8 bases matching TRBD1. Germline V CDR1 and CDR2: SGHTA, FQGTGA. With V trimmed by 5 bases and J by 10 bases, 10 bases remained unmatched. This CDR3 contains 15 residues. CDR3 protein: CASSATTGDGSPLHF. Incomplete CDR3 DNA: TGTGCCAGCAGCGCAACGACAGGGGACGGATCACCC. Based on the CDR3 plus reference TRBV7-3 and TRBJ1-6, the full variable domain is GAGVSQTPSNKVTEKGKYVELRCDPISGHTALYWYRQSLGQGPEFLIYFQGTGAADDSGLPNDRFFAVRPEGSVSTLKIQRTERGDSAVYLCASSATTGDGSPLHFGNGTRLTVT.

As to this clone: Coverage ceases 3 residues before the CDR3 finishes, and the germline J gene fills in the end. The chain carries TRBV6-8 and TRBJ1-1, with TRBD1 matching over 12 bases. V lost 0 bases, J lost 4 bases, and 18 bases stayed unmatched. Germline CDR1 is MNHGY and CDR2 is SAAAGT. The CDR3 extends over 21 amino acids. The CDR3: CASSYSRGRGQGANEGTEAFF. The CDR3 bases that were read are TGTGCCAGCAGTTACTCGAGAGGAAGGGGACAGGGGGCGAATGAAGGCACTGAA.

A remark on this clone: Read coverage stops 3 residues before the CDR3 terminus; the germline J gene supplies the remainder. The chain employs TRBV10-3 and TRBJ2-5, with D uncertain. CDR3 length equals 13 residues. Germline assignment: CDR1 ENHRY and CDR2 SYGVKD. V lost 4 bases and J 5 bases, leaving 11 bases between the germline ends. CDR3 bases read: TGTGCCATCAGTGTTGCCCCGGTGGAGACC. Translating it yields CAISVAPVET. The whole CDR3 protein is CAISVAPVETQYF.

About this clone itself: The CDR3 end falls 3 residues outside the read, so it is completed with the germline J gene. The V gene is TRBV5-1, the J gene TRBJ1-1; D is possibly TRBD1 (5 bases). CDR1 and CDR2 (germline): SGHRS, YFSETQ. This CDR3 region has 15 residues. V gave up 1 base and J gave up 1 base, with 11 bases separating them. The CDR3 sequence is CASSLSGQGNTEAFF. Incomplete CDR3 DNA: TGCGCCAGCAGCTTGTCCGGGCAGGGGAACACTGAA.

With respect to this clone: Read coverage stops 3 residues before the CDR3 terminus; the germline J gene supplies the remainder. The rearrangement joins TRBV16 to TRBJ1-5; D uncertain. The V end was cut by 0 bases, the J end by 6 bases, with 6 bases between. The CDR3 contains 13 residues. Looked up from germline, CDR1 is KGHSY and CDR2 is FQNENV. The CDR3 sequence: CASSQSRGQPQHF. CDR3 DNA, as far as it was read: TGTGCCAGCAGCCAATCTCGGGGTCAGCCC.

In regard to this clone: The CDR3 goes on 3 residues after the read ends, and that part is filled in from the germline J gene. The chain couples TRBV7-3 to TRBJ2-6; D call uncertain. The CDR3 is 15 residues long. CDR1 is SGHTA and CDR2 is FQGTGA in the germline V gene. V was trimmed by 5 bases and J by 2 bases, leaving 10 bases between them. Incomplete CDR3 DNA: TGTGCCAGCAGCCTTTCAGGCGCTGGGGCCAACGTC. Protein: CASSLSGAGANV. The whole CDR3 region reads CASSLSGAGANVLTF.

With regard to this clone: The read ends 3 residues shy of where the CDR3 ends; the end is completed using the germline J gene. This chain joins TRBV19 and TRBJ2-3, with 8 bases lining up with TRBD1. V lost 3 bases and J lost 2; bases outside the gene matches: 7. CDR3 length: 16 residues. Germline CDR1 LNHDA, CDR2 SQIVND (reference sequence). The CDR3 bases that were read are TGTGCCAGTAGTATTGGGACAGGTCTAGTCACAGATACG. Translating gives CASSIGTGLVTDT. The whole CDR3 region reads CASSIGTGLVTDTQYF.

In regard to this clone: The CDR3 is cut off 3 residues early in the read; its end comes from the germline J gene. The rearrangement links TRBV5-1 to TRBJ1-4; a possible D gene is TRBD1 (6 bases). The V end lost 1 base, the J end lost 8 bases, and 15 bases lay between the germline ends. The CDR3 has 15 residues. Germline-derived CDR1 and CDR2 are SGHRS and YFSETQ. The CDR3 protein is CASSLPGQIPEKLFF. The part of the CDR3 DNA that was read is TGCGCCAGCAGCTTGCCCGGACAGATTCCAGAAAAA.

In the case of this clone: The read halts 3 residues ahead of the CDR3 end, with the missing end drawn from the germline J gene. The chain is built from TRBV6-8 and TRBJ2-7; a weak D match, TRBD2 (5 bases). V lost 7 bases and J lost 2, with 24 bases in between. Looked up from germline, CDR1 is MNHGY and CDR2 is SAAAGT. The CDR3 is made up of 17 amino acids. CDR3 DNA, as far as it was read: TGTGCCAGCAATGGAAATAGGACTTTAGTGGAGACCTACGAG. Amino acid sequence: CASNGNRTLVETYE. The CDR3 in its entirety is CASNGNRTLVETYEQYF.

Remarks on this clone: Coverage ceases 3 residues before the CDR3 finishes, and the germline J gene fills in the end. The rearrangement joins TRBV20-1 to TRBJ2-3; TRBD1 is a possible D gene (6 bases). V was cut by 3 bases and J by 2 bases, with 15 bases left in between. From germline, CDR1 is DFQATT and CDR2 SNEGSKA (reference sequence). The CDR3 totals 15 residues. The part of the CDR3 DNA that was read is TGCAGTGCTAGCGGACAGCCCACACACACAGATACG. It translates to CSASGQPTHTDT. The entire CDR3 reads CSASGQPTHTDTQYF.